Sequencing of this T cell receptor (beta chain) was carried out in a study of T-cell memory formation after mild COVID-19. About the research overall: TCR clusters were mostly donor specific.

The CDR3 runs to 16 residues. CDR1 LGHDT and CDR2 YNNKEL come from the germline V gene (reference sequence). Deletions cut 2 bases from V and 4 bases from J, with 17 bases between. TCRdb reanalysed the 5' RACE reads using MiXCR and keeps one entry per CDR3 protein. Counted here are fewer than 450,000 distinct CDR3 sequences, 20% to 25% occurring once; the ten biggest clones make up under 15%. The chain couples TRBV3-1 to TRBJ1-1; no firm D call. Sequencing used PBMCs or a T cell subset sorted from them (not recorded which). The sequence was obtained from an adult woman who had mild COVID-19 (a few samples of this study predate the infection). Cell type and time point are not known. The CDR3 DNA follows: TGTGCCAGCAGCCAATTGGCCCCGAACCTGGTCACTGAAGCTTTCTTT. Translated, it gives CASSQLAPNLVTEAFF.